A single sample gave rise to the 5 T cell receptor beta chains below, sequenced in a study of neurological immune-mediated disorders. TCRdb ran MiXCR on the 5' RACE reads and lists one entry per CDR3 protein. The sample has 55,000 to 80,000 distinct CDR3 sequences; around 13% are singletons. The time point: longitudinal time-point 1 (baseline). Sequenced: PBMCs. The receptors were gathered from a female donor with HTLV-1-associated myelopathy (HAM/TSP).

This clonotype was recorded many times. V is TRBV24-1 and J is TRBJ2-2, with D perhaps matching TRBD1 (6 bases). This CDR3 spans 16 amino acids. V lost 4 bases to trimming and J lost 2 bases, with 13 bases between them. The germline gives CDR1 KGHDR, CDR2 SFDVKD. CDR3 loop: CATSEPGAPNTGELFF. CDR3 DNA: TGTGCCACCAGTGAGCCAGGGGCTCCCAACACCGGGGAGCTGTTTTTT.

V gene TRBV6-1 combines with J gene TRBJ1-1; unclear D gene. From germline, CDR1 is MNHNS and CDR2 SASEGT. The CDR3 loop spans 14 amino acids. Trimming pared 2 bases from V and 4 bases from J, leaving 11 bases between. The CDR3 sequence: CASSESETSTEAFF. CDR3 sequence (DNA): TGTGCCAGCAGTGAATCGGAGACGAGCACTGAAGCTTTCTTT.

This clonotype was observed many times. The chain has TRBV5-1 and TRBJ1-2; 9 nucleotides match TRBD1. Germline values: CDR1 SGHRS, CDR2 YFSETQ. The V and J ends lost 1 base and 4 bases, in that order; junction bases with no gene match: 8. There are 16 residues in the CDR3. CDR3 bases: TGCGCCAGCAGCTTGACCGGGACAGGGACTGCCTATGGCTACACCTTC. Its translation: CASSLTGTGTAYGYTF.

This clonotype was counted many times. This chain uses TRBV2 with TRBJ2-6; the D gene is possibly TRBD2 (5 bases). The CDR3 totals 16 residues. Germline V gene data show CDR1 as SNHLY and CDR2 as FYNNEI. V was trimmed by 6 bases and J by 4 bases, leaving 16 bases between them. The DNA for the CDR3 is TGTGCCAGCAGCCAAAGCCCGGGGTCCGGGGCCAACGTCCTGACTTTC. Translated, it gives CASSQSPGSGANVLTF.

About this clonotype: One junction end does not reproduce the germline sequence, and a read error may be involved. The rearrangement joins TRBV5-1 to TRBJ2-1, with D possibly being TRBD1 (5 bases). The CDR3 loop spans 17 amino acids. The V gene's germline CDR1 is SGHRS and CDR2 YFSETQ. This chain's CDR3 is CASSLRLQESSYNEQLF. Written as DNA, the CDR3 is TGTGCCAGCAGCTTGCGGCTACAGGAAAGCTCCTACAATGAGCAGTTATTC.